Given below is one TCR beta chain in context. As yet, its antigen is unknown. This sample is part of a study of cytomegalovirus exposure and HLA in healthy donors. CDR1 PRHDT and CDR2 FYEKMQ come from the germline V gene (reference sequence). Unmatched junction bases numbered 7, after V lost 6 bases and J lost 3 bases. The CDR3 sequence is 14 residues long. PCR primers comprised 60 Vbeta and 13 Jbeta primers. Method: immunoSEQ multiplex PCR; TCRdb's copy keeps in-frame clones and lacks some. The table has approximately 160,000 clones, more than 70% seen once. General study points: The authors confirmed in vitro that a few CMV-associated chains were specific for CMV antigens.

The rearrangement links TRBV13 to TRBJ2-7, with TRBD2 matching over 8 bases. The origin of this receptor is a woman in her forties or fifties in good health and CMV-seropositive. The sample consisted of PBMCs. The CDR3 loop reads CASSSGGVDYEQYF. In nucleotides, the CDR3 is TGTGCCAGCAGTTCCGGGGGGGTCGACTACGAGCAGTACTTC.